The entry below describes one TCR beta chain. The V and J ends lost 5 bases and 2 bases, in that order; junction bases with no gene match: 5. Germline loops: CDR1 SEHNR, CDR2 FQNEAQ (reference sequence). The CDR3 contains 16 residues. Using immunoSEQ multiplex PCR, the repertoire was profiled, and TCRdb retains in-frame clones only, with some absent. Of 350,000 to 450,000 clones listed, about 91% are singletons. The data originate from a study of blood T cell repertoires in COVID-19. J is TRBJ2-2 and V is TRBV7-9, with 10 bases identical to TRBD2. The sample comprised peripheral blood. The clonotype comes from a middle-aged woman with COVID-19, enrolled during active disease. The CDR3 spells CASSALAGHNTGELFF. The CDR3 DNA sequence: TGTGCCAGCAGCGCACTAGCGGGACATAACACCGGGGAGCTGTTTTTT.